This TCR beta chain was sequenced for a study of neoadjuvant nivolumab and ipilimumab in lung cancer. Across the study: Patients got nivolumab 3 mg/kg on days 1, 15 and 29; combination added ipilimumab 1 mg/kg day 1. Study findings and constraints: Compared with tumor-adjacent uninvolved lung, resected tumors showed greater richness and clonality. TCR sequencing covered a small number of samples. From pretherapy to surgery, tumor richness and clonality rose with dual therapy.

Turning to this clone: The antigen remains undetermined.

Per germline, CDR1 LGHNA and CDR2 YSLEER. V was pared by 5 bases and J by 5 bases, with 10 bases between. The CDR3 is 13 residues long. Generated by immunoSEQ multiplex PCR, the TCRdb table keeps only in-frame clones and is missing some. The repertoire holds fewer than 35,000 clones, about nine tenths seen once, with almost 5% in the top ten. The chain joins TRBV4-3 to TRBJ1-5; D is unclear. The source was peripheral blood, collected after neoadjuvant nivolumab, alone or with ipilimumab, at or shortly before surgery. This clonotype was sampled from an adult with non-small cell lung cancer. The CDR3 region is CASSTVAYQPQHF. The CDR3 nucleotides are TGCGCCAGCAGCACCGTAGCCTATCAGCCCCAGCATTTT.